The rows below give T cell receptor beta chains drawn from one sample of a study of blood T cells in healthy people across ages. TCRdb re-called the 5' RACE reads through MiXCR, storing one row per CDR3 protein. The repertoire has roughly 1.5 million distinct CDR3 sequences, around 40% of them found once; the top ten carry approximately 4.1%. Sequencing input: blood. The receptors come from a woman aged 18 to 35 in good health. Both conserved end residues are part of each CDR3. D genes are given only for firm matches. Clone size is shown for a subset of rows, as once, few, many or a class of expanded clone.

TRBJ2-2	TRBD1	TRBV5-1	NA	CASSRQGNRGELFF	TGCGCCAGCAGCCGACAGGGGAATAGAGGGGAGCTGTTTTTT
TRBJ1-5	NA	TRBV3-1	few	CASSPSLSGPQHF	TGTGCCAGCAGCCCTTCACTGTCGGGGCCCCAGCATTTT
TRBJ2-7	TRBD2	TRBV7-9	NA	CASSLEYKGGRAGEQYF	TGTGCCAGCAGCTTAGAATATAAAGGCGGGAGGGCAGGAGAGCAGTACTTC
TRBJ1-2	TRBD1	TRBV4-3	NA	CASSQDTNRGGYGYTF	TGCGCCAGCAGCCAAGATACAAACAGGGGAGGCTATGGCTACACCTTC
TRBJ2-7	NA	TRBV29-1	few	CSVENQQGPEQYF	TGCAGCGTTGAGAACCAACAGGGACCCGAGCAGTACTTC
TRBJ2-7	NA	TRBV9	NA	CASSVAGDVTGEQYF	TGTGCCAGCAGCGTAGCAGGGGACGTAACGGGCGAGCAGTACTTC
TRBJ2-7	NA	TRBV6-5	NA	CASSYSSRAVNEQYF	TGTGCCAGCAGTTACTCCTCCAGGGCAGTCAATGAGCAGTACTTC
TRBJ2-5	TRBD1	TRBV3-1	few	CASTPGTGAYEQYF	TGTGCCAGCACTCCCGGGACAGGGGCCTATGAGCAGTACTTC
TRBJ2-7	NA	TRBV29-1	NA	CSVGTGTGYEQYF	TGCAGCGTTGGTACCGGGACTGGCTACGAGCAGTACTTC
TRBJ1-2	NA	TRBV12-3/TRBV12-4	NA	CASSQPYMGGYTF	TGTGCCAGCAGCCAACCCTACATGGGCGGCTACACCTTC
TRBJ2-3	NA	TRBV7-6	few	CASSPRVGAGTDTQYF	TGTGCCAGCAGCCCACGGGTGGGAGCAGGCACAGATACGCAGTATTTT
TRBJ1-1	NA	TRBV6-2/TRBV6-3	NA	CASSCGRIEAFF	TGTGCCAGCAGTTGTGGTCGAATCGAAGCTTTCTTT
TRBJ2-2	NA	TRBV6-2/TRBV6-3	NA	CASSYTGRGKTGELFF	TGTGCCAGCAGTTACACCGGCAGGGGAAAAACCGGGGAGCTGTTTTTT
TRBJ1-2	NA	TRBV3-1	few	CASSQEGGRYGYTF	TGTGCCAGCAGCCAAGAAGGCGGGCGCTATGGCTACACCTTC
TRBJ1-6	TRBD1	TRBV4-1	NA	CASSHRDRGISYNSPLHF	TGCGCCAGCAGCCACCGGGACAGAGGTATTTCCTATAATTCACCCCTCCACTTT
TRBJ1-2	NA	TRBV7-9	many	CASSLGGANYGYTF	TGTGCCAGCAGCTTGGGGGGAGCTAACTATGGCTACACCTTC
TRBJ2-1	NA	TRBV9	few	CASSVEGVTYNEQFF	TGTGCCAGCAGCGTCGAGGGGGTTACCTACAATGAGCAGTTCTTC
TRBJ1-1	NA	TRBV9	NA	CASSASGTTNTEAFF	TGTGCCAGCAGCGCTTCGGGCACTACTAACACTGAAGCTTTCTTT
TRBJ2-3	NA	TRBV3-1	NA	CASSTWGLALNPSTDTQYF	TGTGCCAGCAGCACGTGGGGGCTAGCCCTAAACCCCAGCACAGATACGCAGTATTTT
TRBJ2-1	TRBD2	TRBV3-1	few	CASSQGRAGGLYNEQFF	TGTGCCAGCAGCCAAGGTAGAGCGGGGGGACTCTACAATGAGCAGTTCTTC
TRBJ2-1	NA	TRBV20-1	once	CSASTRLSYEQFF	TGCAGTGCTTCGACGCGCCTCTCCTACGAGCAGTTCTTC
TRBJ2-1	NA	TRBV5-1	NA	CASSESGTTYNEQFF	TGCGCCAGCAGCGAATCGGGGACCACTTACAATGAGCAGTTCTTC
TRBJ2-7	TRBD2	TRBV6-5	NA	CASSYTVSGGEVEQYF	TGTGCCAGCAGTTACACAGTCTCGGGAGGGGAGGTCGAGCAGTACTTC
TRBJ2-3	NA	TRBV2	few	CASRETIVPGPDTQYF	TGTGCCAGCAGGGAGACGATAGTCCCAGGTCCAGATACGCAGTATTTT
TRBJ2-1	TRBD1	TRBV6-5	NA	CASIKTGTGQYNEQFF	TGTGCCAGCATTAAGACCGGGACAGGGCAATACAATGAGCAGTTCTTC
TRBJ1-2	TRBD1	TRBV10-3	NA	CAISERGPNYGYTF	TGTGCCATCAGTGAGAGGGGGCCTAACTATGGCTACACCTTC
TRBJ2-3	NA	TRBV20-1	NA	CSVRSQAHADTQYF	TGCAGTGTCAGATCTCAGGCGCACGCAGATACGCAGTATTTT
TRBJ1-3	NA	TRBV14	NA	CASSSEDPLGSGNTIYF	TGTGCCAGCAGCTCTGAGGACCCACTGGGCTCTGGAAACACCATATATTTT
TRBJ2-1	NA	TRBV3-1	many	CASRRGGPRNNEQFF	TGTGCCAGCAGACGCGGAGGCCCGCGAAACAATGAGCAGTTCTTC
TRBJ2-3	NA	TRBV15	few	CATSRDLNRQYF	TGTGCCACCAGCAGAGATTTGAACAGGCAGTATTTT
TRBJ1-2	NA	TRBV25-1	few	CASTIPGQRDLNSNYGYTF	TGTGCCAGCACCATCCCGGGGCAGCGAGATCTAAATTCTAACTATGGCTACACCTTC
TRBJ2-1	NA	TRBV20-1	few	CSARDLRAYNEQFF	TGCAGTGCTAGAGACCTCAGGGCCTACAATGAGCAGTTCTTC
TRBJ2-1	TRBD1	TRBV29-1	many	CSVEKGTGGSYNEQFF	TGCAGCGTTGAAAAGGGGACAGGGGGATCCTACAATGAGCAGTTCTTC
TRBJ1-2	NA	TRBV2	NA	CASLKKDRGGYTF	TGTGCCAGTTTAAAAAAAGACAGAGGAGGCTACACCTTC
TRBJ1-5	NA	TRBV20-1	NA	CSARAGLNQPQHF	TGCAGTGCTAGGGCGGGGCTCAATCAGCCCCAGCATTTT
TRBJ2-4	NA	TRBV6-2/TRBV6-3	NA	CASSYSRQVLGKENIQYF	TGTGCCAGCAGTTACTCGAGGCAGGTACTAGGGAAAGAAAACATTCAGTACTTC
TRBJ2-1	NA	TRBV29-1	many	CSVQGFLGAASNNEQFF	TGCAGCGTCCAGGGGTTCTTGGGTGCCGCTTCTAACAATGAGCAGTTCTTC
TRBJ2-5	NA	TRBV29-1	few	CSVVQQQETQYF	TGCAGCGTTGTACAGCAACAAGAGACCCAGTACTTC
TRBJ2-3	NA	TRBV27	NA	CASRTPGLPGADTQYF	TGTGCCAGCAGAACGCCGGGACTTCCTGGCGCAGATACGCAGTATTTT
TRBJ1-1	NA	TRBV10-3	few	CAISESGGAEAFF	TGTGCCATCAGTGAGTCCGGGGGTGCTGAAGCTTTCTTT
TRBJ1-1	NA	TRBV10-2	NA	CASTWTENTEAFF	TGCGCCAGCACTTGGACAGAGAACACTGAAGCTTTCTTT
TRBJ2-7	NA	TRBV4-1	NA	CASSQEKTVYEQYF	TGCGCCAGCAGCCAGGAAAAGACAGTCTACGAGCAGTACTTC
TRBJ1-4	NA	TRBV7-2	NA	CASGVQREEKLFF	TGTGCCAGCGGAGTACAGCGGGAGGAAAAACTGTTTTTT
TRBJ1-5	NA	TRBV7-2	few	CASSLVTDGGPQHF	TGTGCCAGCAGCTTAGTAACGGACGGTGGACCCCAGCATTTT